This is a list of T cell receptor beta chains from one sample in a study of blood T cell repertoires in COVID-19. Generated by immunoSEQ multiplex PCR, the TCRdb table keeps only in-frame clones and is missing some. The sample contains approximately 250,000 clones, about 91% of which appear only once. The sample taken for sequencing was PBMCs or T cells enriched from blood (not recorded which). These receptors originate from a woman aged 40 to 49 with acute COVID-19. CDR3s include the opening cysteine and the closing phenylalanine or tryptophan. The order of the fields is V gene, clone size, J gene, D gene, CDR3 protein, CDR3 DNA. The D gene is left open where the match is weak. Where a row states a size, it is once, few, many or the class of an expanded clone; other rows omit it.

>TRBV6-4|NA|TRBJ1-2|TRBD1
CASSDPDREAGYTF
TGTGCCAGCAGTGACCCGGACAGGGAGGCAGGCTACACCTTC
>TRBV27|once|TRBJ1-5|TRBD1
CASSLQGGPQPQHF
TGTGCCAGCAGTTTACAGGGGGGCCCGCAGCCCCAGCATTTT
>TRBV13|NA|TRBJ2-1|NA
CASSLGYNEQFF
TGTGCCAGCAGCTTAGGATATAATGAGCAGTTCTTC
>TRBV28|NA|TRBJ1-2|NA
CASSQGGGSYGYTF
TGTGCCAGCAGCCAAGGGGGGGGCAGCTATGGCTACACCTTC
>TRBV6-5|NA|TRBJ2-7|NA
CASSSLSYEQYF
TGTGCCAGCAGTTCCCTTAGCTACGAGCAGTACTTC
>TRBV24-1|NA|TRBJ2-4|NA
CATSDPGQLNIQYF
TGTGCCACCAGTGATCCCGGACAGCTAAACATTCAGTACTTC
>TRBV29-1|NA|TRBJ2-5|NA
CSVEETAETQYF
TGCAGCGTTGAAGAAACAGCAGAGACCCAGTACTTC
>TRBV6-5|NA|TRBJ2-2|TRBD2
CASSKREAAGELFF
TGTGCCAGCAGTAAGCGGGAGGCGGCCGGGGAGCTGTTTTTT
>TRBV7-3|NA|TRBJ1-3|NA
CASSQRQGSGNTIYF
TGTGCCAGCAGCCAAAGGCAGGGGTCTGGAAACACCATATATTTT
>TRBV5-1|NA|TRBJ2-3|NA
CASSQGASGSTDTQYF
TGCGCCAGCTCCCAGGGGGCTAGCGGAAGCACAGATACGCAGTATTTT
>TRBV2|NA|TRBJ2-7|TRBD1
CASGGQGNEQYF
TGTGCCAGCGGGGGACAGGGGAACGAGCAGTACTTC
>TRBV2|NA|TRBJ1-5|TRBD1
CASSEQGDQPQHF
TGTGCCAGCAGTGAACAGGGGGATCAGCCCCAGCATTTT
>TRBV18|few|TRBJ2-2|TRBD1
CASSQGQGPSTGELFF
TGTGCCAGCTCACAAGGACAGGGTCCGTCCACCGGGGAGCTGTTTTTT
>TRBV12-5|NA|TRBJ1-1|NA
CASNLEEGEAFF
TGTGCTAGTAACCTTGAAGAGGGTGAAGCTTTCTTT
>TRBV7-9|NA|TRBJ1-2|TRBD1
CASSRTPGQGAWGYGYTF
TGTGCCAGCAGCCGGACTCCGGGACAGGGGGCTTGGGGCTATGGCTACACCTTC
>TRBV4-1|NA|TRBJ2-7|TRBD1
CASSQRLIGTGGSGYEQYF
TGCGCCAGCAGCCAACGACTGATCGGGACAGGGGGATCGGGCTACGAGCAGTACTTC
>TRBV7-9|NA|TRBJ1-1|NA
CASRRIMNTEAFF
TGTGCCAGCAGGCGGATTATGAACACTGAAGCTTTCTTT
>TRBV25-1|NA|TRBJ2-3|NA
CASSDPRQGGDTQYF
TGTGCCAGCAGTGATCCCCGACAGGGAGGAGATACGCAGTATTTT
>TRBV19|NA|TRBJ2-2|TRBD2
CASSIAGGRPNTGELFF
TGTGCCAGTAGTATAGCTGGCGGGAGGCCGAACACCGGGGAGCTGTTTTTT
>TRBV24-1|NA|TRBJ1-2|TRBD1
CATSDFEGAGYTF
TGTGCCACCAGTGATTTCGAGGGGGCGGGCTACACCTTC
>TRBV9|NA|TRBJ1-3|NA
CASSASFLTSSGNTIYF
TGTGCCAGCAGCGCCAGCTTCCTGACAAGCTCTGGAAACACCATATATTTT
>TRBV2|NA|TRBJ2-7|NA
CASSSTGYGSEQYF
TGTGCCAGCAGTTCAACAGGGTACGGTTCCGAGCAGTACTTC